One and the same sample provided the 31 T cell receptor beta chains below, sequenced in a study of CD8 T cells in Susac syndrome. RNA in amounts of roughly 0.5 to 1 ug was reverse transcribed with random hexamers. TCRdb itself ran the immunoSEQ multiplex PCR reads through MiXCR, one entry per CDR3 protein. The table has some 94,000 distinct CDR3 sequences, 85% to 95% seen once. The sequencing input was CD4+ T cells from PBMCs. These receptors came from a human donor with Susac syndrome.

The rearrangement joins TRBV20-1 to TRBJ2-3; D remains unclear. CDR1 and CDR2 (germline): DFQATT, SNEGSKA (reference sequence). The V and J ends lost 6 bases and 3 bases respectively, with 13 bases between them. This CDR3 region has 13 residues. CDR3 nucleotides: TGCAGTGCCACGGACCAAAGAACAGATACGCAGTATTTT. It yields the protein CSATDQRTDTQYF.

The chain recombines TRBV7-3 with TRBJ2-2; possibly TRBD2 for D (5 bases). Germline CDR1 is SGHTA and CDR2 is FQGTGA. The CDR3 runs 13 residues. The germline V and J ends were trimmed by 7 bases and 6 bases, with 12 bases remaining between them. The CDR3 region has the DNA TGTGCCAGCACCGAGGGCCCATCCGGGGAGCTGTTTTTT. This gives the protein CASTEGPSGELFF.

This sequence joins TRBV20-1 and TRBJ1-2, with D possibly being TRBD1 (5 bases). There are 12 residues in the CDR3. Germline V gene lookup returns CDR1 DFQATT and CDR2 SNEGSKA (reference sequence). V was clipped by 5 bases and J by 8 bases, with 15 bases between them. The CDR3 DNA is TGCAGTGCTGGGACCGCTTATGGAGGCTACACCTTC. This gives the protein CSAGTAYGGYTF.

V gene TRBV20-1 combines with J gene TRBJ1-2; 7 bases are shared with TRBD1. V gave up 5 bases and J gave up 6 bases; unmatched junction bases: 15. Germline V CDR1 and CDR2: DFQATT, SNEGSKA (reference sequence). The length of the CDR3 is 15 residues. The CDR3 DNA is TGCAGTGCTGCGATCGGCAGGGGGTTCGGCAATGGCTACACCTTC. Translated: CSAAIGRGFGNGYTF.

This chain connects TRBV6-1 to TRBJ2-7; 7 bases match TRBD1. Trimming removed 5 bases from V and 3 bases from J; junction bases left unmatched: 13. Germline V gives CDR1 MNHNS, CDR2 SASEGT. The CDR3 is 16 residues long. The CDR3 protein is CASSLSGTATFYEQYF. The CDR3 DNA reads TGTGCCAGCAGTCTTTCGGGGACAGCGACCTTCTACGAGCAGTACTTC.

The J gene is TRBJ2-1, the V gene TRBV27; D may be TRBD1 (5 bases). This CDR3 spans 12 amino acids. Germline CDR1 MNHEY, CDR2 SMNVEV (reference sequence). Trimming left V 5 bases short and J 5 bases short, with 7 bases between. The CDR3 protein is CASSQGNNEQFF. Written as DNA, the CDR3 is TGTGCCAGCAGTCAGGGAAACAATGAGCAGTTCTTC.

V is TRBV5-1 and J is TRBJ2-6; D call uncertain. The germline CDR1 and CDR2 sequences are SGHRS and YFSETQ. This CDR3 region has 20 residues. The germline V and J ends were trimmed by 0 bases and 2 bases, with 21 bases remaining between them. CDR3 sequence: CASSLVLTPQGTPGANVLTF. The CDR3 DNA follows: TGCGCCAGCAGCTTGGTTTTAACCCCCCAAGGAACACCTGGGGCCAACGTCCTGACTTTC.

The chain uses TRBV5-1 and TRBJ2-1, with TRBD1 matching over 11 bases. Germline V lookup: CDR1 SGHRS, CDR2 YFSETQ. The CDR3 is made up of 14 amino acids. V lost 4 bases, J lost 6 bases, and 3 bases stayed unmatched. Written as DNA, the CDR3 is TGCGCCAGCAGCACCGGGACAGGGGGCAATGAGCAGTTCTTC. It encodes CASSTGTGGNEQFF.

The chain recombines TRBV5-8 with TRBJ1-6; a possible D gene is TRBD1 (6 bases). V shed 2 bases and J shed 9 bases, with 12 bases lying between them. Germline V CDR1 and CDR2: SGHTS, YDEGEE. The CDR3 totals 14 residues. CDR3 bases: TGTGCCAGCAGCTTAGGGGGGCAAAGTTCACCCCTCCACTTT. Its translation is CASSLGGQSSPLHF.

V usage is TRBV12-3 or TRBV12-4 and J usage is TRBJ2-3, with 9 bases fitting TRBD1. The junction had 6 bases not matched to a gene; V was cut back by 3 bases and J by 5 bases. This CDR3 is 15 amino acids long. The CDR3 region is CASSFYRDREDTQYF. The CDR3 DNA reads TGTGCCAGCAGTTTCTACCGGGACAGGGAAGATACGCAGTATTTT.

The chain carries TRBV30 and TRBJ2-6; TRBD1 matches 8 bases. Germline CDR1 and CDR2: GTSNPN and SVGIG (reference sequence). Trimming took 4 bases from V and 4 from J; bases not matched to a gene: 6. CDR3 size: 15 residues. CDR3 region: CAWTAGGAGANVLTF. CDR3 nucleotides: TGTGCCTGGACGGCAGGGGGCGCGGGGGCCAACGTCCTGACTTTC.

This sequence joins TRBV28 and TRBJ1-5; tentative D call: TRBD1 (6 bases). The CDR3 has 12 residues. The V end lost 11 bases, the J end lost 2 bases, and 10 bases lay between the germline ends. Germline V CDR1 and CDR2: MDHEN, SYDVKM. The CDR3 is CAEAGGNQPQHF. The DNA of the CDR3 is TGTGCCGAGGCAGGGGGCAATCAGCCCCAGCATTTT. The whole variable domain, filled in from reference TRBV28 and TRBJ1-5, reads DVKVTQSSRYLVKRTGEKVFLECVQDMDHENMFWYRQDPGLGLRLIYFSYDVKMKEKGDIPEGYSVSREKKERFSLILESASTNQTSMYLCAEAGGNQPQHFGDGTRLSIL.

This chain links TRBV2 with TRBJ2-1; possible D gene TRBD1, 6 bases. The germline CDR1 and CDR2 sequences are SNHLY and FYNNEI. CDR3 size: 17 residues. Trimming stripped 1 base from V and 0 bases from J, with 13 bases between. The CDR3: CASSEDRDRLSYNEQFF. In nucleotides, the CDR3 is TGTGCCAGCAGTGAAGACAGGGACCGCCTCTCCTACAATGAGCAGTTCTTC.

V and J are TRBV30 and TRBJ1-1, with D uncertain. Germline assignment: CDR1 GTSNPN and CDR2 SVGIG (reference sequence). This CDR3 has 11 residues. Trimming took 0 bases from V and 2 from J, leaving 1 base between them. CDR3 DNA: TGTGCCTGGAGTGTCAACACTGAAGCTTTCTTT. As protein: CAWSVNTEAFF.

The rearrangement joins TRBV9 to TRBJ2-3; D unclear. Trimming removed 9 bases from V and 0 bases from J, with 8 bases in between. Germline assignment: CDR1 SGDLS and CDR2 YYNGEE. The CDR3 is made up of 12 amino acids. CDR3 bases: TGTGCCATCGTATCTAGCACAGATACGCAGTATTTT. This gives the protein CAIVSSTDTQYF.

This chain uses TRBV7-8 with TRBJ2-1, with a tentative D call TRBD1 (6 bases). The CDR3 is 15 residues long. Germline assignment: CDR1 SGHVS and CDR2 FQNEAQ. Trimming removed 5 bases from V and 7 bases from J, with 18 bases in between. CDR3 DNA sequence: TGTGCCAGCAGCCGCTCAGGGGCCTCAGGGAATGAGCAGTTCTTC. The encoded protein is CASSRSGASGNEQFF.

The gene calls are TRBV20-1 and TRBJ1-2, with 9 bases matching TRBD1. J gave up 6 bases and V 0 bases, and 14 bases lay outside the gene matches. Germline V CDR1 and CDR2: DFQATT, SNEGSKA (reference sequence). This CDR3 is built from 17 residues. CDR3 protein: CSARDRYEKQGANGYTF. The CDR3 DNA follows: TGCAGTGCTAGAGATCGCTATGAAAAACAGGGGGCGAATGGCTACACCTTC.

This sequence joins TRBV5-6 and TRBJ2-3; unclear D gene. This CDR3 is built from 15 residues. V was cut by 0 bases and J by 0 bases, with 8 bases left in between. Germline CDR1 SGHDT, CDR2 YYEEEE. Here the CDR3 reads CASSLDRPSTDTQYF. The CDR3 nucleotides are TGTGCCAGCAGCTTGGATAGACCTAGCACAGATACGCAGTATTTT.

This chain joins TRBV4-2 and TRBJ2-1; 8 bases line up with TRBD2. Germline lookup yields CDR1 LGHNA and CDR2 YNFKEQ. V trimming: 3 bases; J trimming: 1 base; junction bases outside the gene matches: 5. CDR3 length: 16 residues. CDR3 loop: CASSQASGGSYNEQFF. Here the CDR3 DNA reads TGTGCCAGCAGCCAGGCAAGCGGGGGTTCCTACAATGAGCAGTTCTTC.

This chain connects TRBV18 to TRBJ2-7, with D hard to call. CDR1 and CDR2 (germline): KGHSH, LQKENI. CDR3 size: 13 residues. V gave up 1 base and J gave up 6 bases, with 10 bases separating them. This chain's CDR3 is CASSPRERLEQYF. The CDR3 bases are TGTGCCAGCTCACCACGCGAGCGACTCGAGCAGTACTTC.

The CDR3 bases are TGTGCCAGCAGCTTAGGGGGACAAGGGTACCAAGAGACCCAGTACTTC. This codes for CASSLGGQGYQETQYF. V gene TRBV7-2 combines with J gene TRBJ2-5, with D maybe TRBD1 (6 bases). This CDR3 is 16 amino acids long. Trimming pared 1 base from V and 0 bases from J, leaving 12 bases between. Germline V gene data show CDR1 as SGHTA and CDR2 as FQGNSA.

The V and J genes are TRBV20-1 and TRBJ2-4, with D uncertain. CDR1 and CDR2 (germline): DFQATT, SNEGSKA (reference sequence). With 6 bases removed from V and 8 bases from J, the gap between germline ends came to 14 bases. The CDR3 sequence is 12 residues long. The CDR3 bases are TGCAGTGCCGCTGGGCAGGTGGACATTCAGTACTTC. Protein product: CSAAGQVDIQYF.

The chain links TRBV7-9 to TRBJ2-3, with 11 nucleotides matching TRBD2. This CDR3 has 13 amino acids. V dropped 7 bases and J dropped 4; count of bases not matched to a gene: 1. Germline loops: CDR1 SEHNR, CDR2 FQNEAQ (reference sequence). CDR3 DNA: TGTGCCAGCATACTAGCGGGGGCAGATACGCAGTATTTT. It codes for CASILAGADTQYF.

The J gene is TRBJ2-3, the V gene TRBV20-1; TRBD2 matches at 7 bases. J was trimmed by 3 bases and V by 6 bases; bases with no gene match: 12. Germline CDR1 is DFQATT and CDR2 is SNEGSKA (reference sequence). The CDR3 totals 15 residues. The CDR3 sequence: CSARTGAGWTDTQYF. DNA for the CDR3: TGCAGTGCAAGAACCGGAGCGGGGTGGACAGATACGCAGTATTTT.

The chain links TRBV29-1 to TRBJ2-5, with TRBD2 matching 14 bases. The CDR3 is 16 residues long. Germline assignment: CDR1 SQVTM and CDR2 ANQGSEA. V lost 7 bases to trimming and J lost 4 bases; unmatched junction nucleotides: 11. CDR3 loop: CSGLAGGPRPGETQYF. The CDR3 nucleotides read TGCAGCGGACTAGCGGGGGGGCCTCGGCCGGGAGAGACCCAGTACTTC.

This clonotype was seen just once. For the CDR3, the DNA is TGCGCCAGCAGCTTAGGAGGGGTTAGCAATCAGCCCCAGCATTTT. Its translation: CASSLGGVSNQPQHF. The chain uses TRBV5-1 and TRBJ1-5; the D gene is possibly TRBD1 (5 bases). CDR1 is SGHRS and CDR2 is YFSETQ in the germline V gene. CDR3 length: 15 amino acids. Between the trimmed V and J ends, which lost 2 bases and 0 bases, there was a span of 9 bases.

The V call is TRBV20-1, the J call TRBJ2-1, with D perhaps matching TRBD1 or TRBD2 (5 bases each). This CDR3 comprises 16 residues. The V gene's germline CDR1 is DFQATT and CDR2 SNEGSKA (reference sequence). V lost 0 bases and J 6 bases, leaving 18 bases between the germline ends. The DNA of the CDR3 is TGCAGTGCTAGAGATCTAGGCAGGGAGCCCTCCAATGAGCAGTTCTTC. Translating gives CSARDLGREPSNEQFF.

The chain couples TRBV30 to TRBJ2-7; 11 nucleotides match TRBD1. Germline assignment: CDR1 GTSNPN and CDR2 SVGIG (reference sequence). This CDR3 has 13 residues. V was pared by 5 bases and J by 6 bases, with 6 bases of the junction left unmatched. As DNA, the CDR3 is TGTGCCTGGGAAGGACAGGGGGCGGTCGAGCAGTACTTC. This translates into CAWEGQGAVEQYF.

This chain links TRBV7-9 with TRBJ2-7, with 9 bases fitting TRBD1. The CDR3 is 15 residues long. J lost 4 bases, V lost 4 bases, and 8 bases had no gene match. Germline values: CDR1 SEHNR, CDR2 FQNEAQ (reference sequence). The CDR3 sequence is CASSSSGTGMYEQYF. The CDR3 coding sequence is TGTGCCAGCAGCTCATCCGGGACAGGGATGTACGAGCAGTACTTC.

In its sample, this clonotype was seen a few times. The J gene is TRBJ2-5, the V gene TRBV7-8; TRBD2 is a possible D gene (6 bases). Germline CDR1 SGHVS, CDR2 FQNEAQ. The CDR3 length is 13 residues. The germline V and J ends were trimmed by 5 bases and 5 bases, with 12 bases remaining between them. The CDR3 nucleotides are TGTGCCAGCAGCCGAACTAGCAGGGAGACCCAGTACTTC. It yields the protein CASSRTSRETQYF.

This chain joins TRBV11-2 and TRBJ2-6; 9 bases match TRBD1. Germline CDR1 reads SGHAT; CDR2 reads FQNNGV. The CDR3 has 16 amino acids. The V segment lost 3 bases and the J segment 0 bases; nucleotides outside the gene matches: 0. The CDR3 DNA is TGTGCCAGCAGCTTGACAGGGGGCTCTGGGGCCAACGTCCTGACTTTC. Translation: CASSLTGGSGANVLTF.